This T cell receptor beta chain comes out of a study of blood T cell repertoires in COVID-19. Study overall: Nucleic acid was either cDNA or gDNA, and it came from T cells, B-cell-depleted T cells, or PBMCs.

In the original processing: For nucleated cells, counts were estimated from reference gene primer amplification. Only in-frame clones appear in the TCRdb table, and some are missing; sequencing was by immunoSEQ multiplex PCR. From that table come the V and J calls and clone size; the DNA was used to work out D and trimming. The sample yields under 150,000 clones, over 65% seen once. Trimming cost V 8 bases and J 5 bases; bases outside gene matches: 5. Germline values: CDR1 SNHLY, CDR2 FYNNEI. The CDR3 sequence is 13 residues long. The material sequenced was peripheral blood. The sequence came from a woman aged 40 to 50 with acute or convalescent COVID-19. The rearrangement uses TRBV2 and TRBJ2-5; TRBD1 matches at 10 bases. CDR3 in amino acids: CASVGTGEETQYF. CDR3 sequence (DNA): TGTGCCAGCGTAGGGACAGGGGAGGAGACCCAGTACTTC.